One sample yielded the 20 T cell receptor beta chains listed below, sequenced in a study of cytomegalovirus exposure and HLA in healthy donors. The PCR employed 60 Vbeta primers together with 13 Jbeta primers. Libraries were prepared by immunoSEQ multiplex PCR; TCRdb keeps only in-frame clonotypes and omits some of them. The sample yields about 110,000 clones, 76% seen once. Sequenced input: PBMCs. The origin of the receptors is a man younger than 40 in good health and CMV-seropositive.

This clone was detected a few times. The CDR3 spells CASSQGLKEPQHF. The CDR3 region has the DNA TGCGCCAGCTCCCAGGGACTAAAGGAGCCCCAGCATTTT. This chain links TRBV4-3 with TRBJ1-5, with D perhaps matching TRBD1 (5 bases). The CDR3 totals 13 residues. V lost 8 bases and J lost 8, with 16 bases in between. Germline CDR1 reads LGHNA; CDR2 reads YSLEER.

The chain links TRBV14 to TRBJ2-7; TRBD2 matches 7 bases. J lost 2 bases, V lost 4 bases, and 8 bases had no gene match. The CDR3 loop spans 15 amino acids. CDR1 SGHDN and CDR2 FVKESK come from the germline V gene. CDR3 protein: CASSPYLGGAYEQYF. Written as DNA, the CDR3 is TGTGCCAGCAGCCCTTACTTGGGGGGGGCCTACGAGCAGTACTTC.

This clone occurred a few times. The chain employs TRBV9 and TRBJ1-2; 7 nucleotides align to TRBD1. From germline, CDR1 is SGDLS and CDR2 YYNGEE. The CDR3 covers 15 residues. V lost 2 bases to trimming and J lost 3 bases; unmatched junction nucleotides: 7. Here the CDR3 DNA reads TGTGCCAGCAGCGTGGAGGGGGCTCATGACTATGGCTACACCTTC. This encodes CASSVEGAHDYGYTF.

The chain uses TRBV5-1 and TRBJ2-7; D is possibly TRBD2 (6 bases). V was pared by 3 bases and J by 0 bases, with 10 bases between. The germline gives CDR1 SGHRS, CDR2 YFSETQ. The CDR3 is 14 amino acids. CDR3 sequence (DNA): TGCGCCAGCAGCTCCGGGGGTTTCTCCTACGAGCAGTACTTC. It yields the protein CASSSGGFSYEQYF.

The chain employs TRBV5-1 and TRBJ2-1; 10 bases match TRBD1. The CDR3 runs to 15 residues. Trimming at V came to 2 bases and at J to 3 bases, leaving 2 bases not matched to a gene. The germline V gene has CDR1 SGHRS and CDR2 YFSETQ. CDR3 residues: CASSFRDRGYNEQFF. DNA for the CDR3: TGCGCCAGCAGCTTCCGGGACAGGGGCTACAATGAGCAGTTCTTC.

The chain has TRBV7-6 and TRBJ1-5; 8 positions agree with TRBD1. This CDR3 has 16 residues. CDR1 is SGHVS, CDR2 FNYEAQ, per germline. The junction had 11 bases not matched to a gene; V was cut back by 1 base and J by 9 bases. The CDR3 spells CASSLGTTGASSPQHF. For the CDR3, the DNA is TGTGCCAGCAGCTTAGGGACGACAGGGGCGTCATCGCCCCAGCATTTT.

CDR3 in amino acids: CASSLFAGGSYGYTF. The CDR3 DNA follows: TGTGCCAGCAGTTTATTCGCAGGGGGAAGCTATGGCTACACCTTC. The genes are TRBV27 and TRBJ1-2, with 7 bases matching TRBD1. The trim removed 1 base at V and 4 bases at J, leaving 6 bases unmatched. This CDR3 spans 15 amino acids. Germline CDR1 is MNHEY and CDR2 is SMNVEV (reference sequence).

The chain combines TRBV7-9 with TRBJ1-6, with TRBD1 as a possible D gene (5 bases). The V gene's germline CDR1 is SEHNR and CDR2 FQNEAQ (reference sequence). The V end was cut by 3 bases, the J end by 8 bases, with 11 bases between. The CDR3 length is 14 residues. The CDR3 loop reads CASSFVGGDSPLHF. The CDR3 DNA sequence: TGTGCCAGCAGCTTCGTTGGGGGGGATTCACCCCTCCACTTT.

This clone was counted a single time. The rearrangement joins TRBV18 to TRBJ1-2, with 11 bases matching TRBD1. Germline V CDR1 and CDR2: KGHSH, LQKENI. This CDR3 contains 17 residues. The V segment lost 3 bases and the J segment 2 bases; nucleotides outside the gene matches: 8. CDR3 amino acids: CASSPVPGTGGNYGYTF. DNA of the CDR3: TGTGCCAGCTCACCGGTCCCCGGGACAGGGGGGAACTATGGCTACACCTTC.

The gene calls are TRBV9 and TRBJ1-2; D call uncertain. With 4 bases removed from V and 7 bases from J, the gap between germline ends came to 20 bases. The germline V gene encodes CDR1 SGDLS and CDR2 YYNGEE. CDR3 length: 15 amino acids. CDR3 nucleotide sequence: TGTGCCAGCAGCCAGAGTAGGTCGGGGAGGATTGGCTACACCTTC. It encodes CASSQSRSGRIGYTF.

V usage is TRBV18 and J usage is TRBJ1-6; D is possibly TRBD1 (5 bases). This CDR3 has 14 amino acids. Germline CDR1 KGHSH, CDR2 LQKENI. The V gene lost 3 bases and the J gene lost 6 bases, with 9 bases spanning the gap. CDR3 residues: CASSPGEGNSPLHF. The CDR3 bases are TGTGCCAGCTCACCGGGGGAGGGTAATTCACCCCTCCACTTT.

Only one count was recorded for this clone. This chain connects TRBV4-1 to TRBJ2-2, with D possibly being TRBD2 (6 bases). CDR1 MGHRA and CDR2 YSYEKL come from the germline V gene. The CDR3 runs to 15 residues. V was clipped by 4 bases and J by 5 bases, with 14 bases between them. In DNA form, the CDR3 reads TGCGCCAGCAGCCCGGGGCGGGCGGGGACCGGGGAGCTGTTTTTT. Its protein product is CASSPGRAGTGELFF.

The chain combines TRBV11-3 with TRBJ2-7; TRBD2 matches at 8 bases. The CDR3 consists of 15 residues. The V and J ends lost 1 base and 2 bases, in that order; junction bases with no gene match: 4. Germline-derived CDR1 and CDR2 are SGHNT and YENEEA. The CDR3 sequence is CASSLASGPAYEQYF. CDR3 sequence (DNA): TGTGCCAGCAGCTTAGCTAGCGGGCCGGCCTACGAGCAGTACTTC.

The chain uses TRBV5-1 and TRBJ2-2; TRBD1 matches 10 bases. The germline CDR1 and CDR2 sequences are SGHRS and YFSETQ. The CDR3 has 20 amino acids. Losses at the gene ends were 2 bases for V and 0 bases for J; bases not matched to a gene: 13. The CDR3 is CASSFLRDRGRESNTGELFF. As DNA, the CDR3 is TGCGCCAGCAGCTTCCTCCGGGACAGGGGCCGCGAATCGAACACCGGGGAGCTGTTTTTT.

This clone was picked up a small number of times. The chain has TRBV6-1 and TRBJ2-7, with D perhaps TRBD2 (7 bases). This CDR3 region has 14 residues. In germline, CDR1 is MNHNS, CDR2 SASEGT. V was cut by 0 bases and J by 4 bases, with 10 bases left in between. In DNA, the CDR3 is TGTGCCAGCAGTGAAGCGGAGGGGGGGTACGAGCAGTACTTC. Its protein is CASSEAEGGYEQYF.

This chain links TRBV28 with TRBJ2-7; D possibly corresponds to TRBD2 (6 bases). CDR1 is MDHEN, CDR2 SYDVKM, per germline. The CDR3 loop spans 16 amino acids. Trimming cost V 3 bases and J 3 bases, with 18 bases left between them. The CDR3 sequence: CASSFGGARLDYEQYF. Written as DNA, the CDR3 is TGTGCCAGCAGTTTTGGAGGGGCGCGTCTCGACTACGAGCAGTACTTC.

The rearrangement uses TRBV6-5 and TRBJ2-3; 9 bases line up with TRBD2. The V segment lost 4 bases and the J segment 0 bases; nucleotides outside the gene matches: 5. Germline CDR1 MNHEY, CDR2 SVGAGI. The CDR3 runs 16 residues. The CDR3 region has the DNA TGTGCCAGCAGTTCTGGACTAGCGAGTAGCACAGATACGCAGTATTTT. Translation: CASSSGLASSTDTQYF.

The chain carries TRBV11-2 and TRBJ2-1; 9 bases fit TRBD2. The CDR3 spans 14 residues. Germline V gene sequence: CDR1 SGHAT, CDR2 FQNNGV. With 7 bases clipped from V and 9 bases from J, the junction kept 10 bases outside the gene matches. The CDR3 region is CASNSGGGASEQFF. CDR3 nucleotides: TGTGCCAGCAATTCAGGCGGGGGGGCCTCTGAGCAGTTCTTC.

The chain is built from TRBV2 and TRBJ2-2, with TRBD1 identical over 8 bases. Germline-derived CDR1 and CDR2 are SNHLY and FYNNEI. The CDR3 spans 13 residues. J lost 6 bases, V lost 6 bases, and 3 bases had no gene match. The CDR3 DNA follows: TGTGCCAGCAGCCTACAGGGGGCCGGGGAGCTGTTTTTT. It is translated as CASSLQGAGELFF. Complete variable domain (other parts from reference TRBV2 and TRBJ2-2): EPEVTQTPSHQVTQMGQEVILRCVPISNHLYFYWYRQILGQKVEFLVSFYNNEISEKSEIFDDQFSVERPDGSNFTLKIRSTKLEDSAMYFCASSLQGAGELFFGEGSRLTVL.

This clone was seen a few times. CDR3: CASSQRQGGLGYTF. The CDR3 bases are TGTGCCAGCAGCCAGCGACAGGGGGGTCTTGGCTACACCTTC. The chain couples TRBV7-2 to TRBJ1-2; 9 bases map to TRBD1. The CDR3 is 14 amino acids. Germline V gives CDR1 SGHTA, CDR2 FQGNSA. J gave up 7 bases and V 5 bases, and 8 bases lay outside the gene matches.